A single sample gave rise to the 21 T cell receptor beta chains below, sequenced in a study of shared clonotypes between healthy human individuals. TCRdb's table, derived via immunoSEQ multiplex PCR, lists solely in-frame clones and lacks some. This table has around 690,000 clones, around 90% appearing once. Sequenced sample: memory CD8+ T cells from PBMCs. This sample's subset: CD45RO+ cells pooled with CCR7-negative TemRA cells. The receptors were sampled from a man aged 18 to 30 in good health. Some clones in this sample may be carry-over from other donors' samples.

This chain links TRBV6-6 with TRBJ2-1; possible D gene TRBD2, 6 bases. This CDR3 is built from 16 residues. The V gene's germline CDR1 is MNHNY and CDR2 SVGAGI (reference sequence). The V gene lost 2 bases and the J gene lost 2 bases, with 13 bases spanning the gap. CDR3 nucleotide sequence: TGTGCCAGCAGTTACAAGGCGGGATTCCCCTACAATGAGCAGTTCTTC. It codes for CASSYKAGFPYNEQFF.

The chain couples TRBV7-3 to TRBJ1-1; 7 nucleotides agree with TRBD1. Germline V lookup: CDR1 SGHTA, CDR2 FQGTGA. V lost 5 bases to trimming and J lost 3 bases; unmatched junction nucleotides: 6. CDR3 size: 14 residues. CDR3 in DNA: TGTGCCAGCAGCCAGGGGGTTGGGGACACTGAAGCTTTCTTT. As protein: CASSQGVGDTEAFF.

This chain connects TRBV21-1 to TRBJ2-3; the D call TRBD2 from the table was never checked on the DNA. TRBV21-1 is deemed a pseudogene. The CDR3 has 15 amino acids. The CDR3 loop reads CASSTSGMTPDTQYF. Here the CDR3 DNA reads TGTGCCAGCAGCACAAGCGGGATGACTCCAGATACGCAGTATTTT.

This chain links TRBV11-2 with TRBJ2-3; D may be TRBD2 (5 bases). CDR3 size: 16 residues. From germline, CDR1 is SGHAT and CDR2 FQNNGV. With 5 bases removed from V and 1 base from J, the gap between germline ends came to 16 bases. CDR3 amino acids: CASSGSGRNRTDTQYF. The CDR3 DNA reads as TGTGCCAGCAGCGGTTCGGGGAGAAATCGCACAGATACGCAGTATTTT.

The chain joins TRBV27 to TRBJ2-1; 8 nucleotides line up with TRBD2. V trimming: 2 bases; J trimming: 0 bases; junction bases outside the gene matches: 3. In germline, CDR1 is MNHEY, CDR2 SMNVEV (reference sequence). This CDR3 region has 16 residues. The CDR3 region has the DNA TGTGCCAGCAGTTTAAAACGGGAGGGCTCCTACAATGAGCAGTTCTTC. Translating gives CASSLKREGSYNEQFF.

This clone showed up just once. The chain joins TRBV6-4 to TRBJ2-1, with 10 bases fitting TRBD2. The V and J ends lost 4 bases and 4 bases, in that order; junction bases with no gene match: 13. The CDR3 totals 18 residues. Germline values: CDR1 MRHNA, CDR2 SNTAGT. CDR3 protein: CASSVDSSGRAYYNEQFF. CDR3 DNA sequence: TGTGCCAGCAGTGTCGATTCCAGCGGGAGGGCCTATTACAATGAGCAGTTCTTC.

A few counts support this clone. The rearrangement joins TRBV10-3 to TRBJ2-7, with a weak D call TRBD1 (6 bases). The CDR3 runs 16 residues. Germline V gene lookup returns CDR1 ENHRY and CDR2 SYGVKD. Trimming shortened V by 3 bases and J by 5 bases, and 20 bases separated the two germline ends. This CDR3 reads CAISDPRGGSSDEQYF. The CDR3 DNA reads TGTGCCATCAGTGACCCCCGAGGGGGAAGCTCGGACGAGCAGTACTTC.

DNA for the CDR3: TGTGCCAGCAGCTTAAGACCCCCGGGACAGGGGGCTGAAGCTTTCTTT. Translation: CASSLRPPGQGAEAFF. This sequence joins TRBV7-3 and TRBJ1-1, with 11 bases fitting TRBD1. Germline CDR1 is SGHTA and CDR2 is FQGTGA. This CDR3 has 16 residues. V lost 1 base and J lost 6; bases outside the gene matches: 7.

The chain combines TRBV7-9 with TRBJ2-1; 7 nucleotides align to TRBD2. The V and J ends lost 4 bases and 2 bases, in that order; junction bases with no gene match: 8. This CDR3 contains 16 residues. Germline-derived CDR1 and CDR2 are SEHNR and FQNEAQ (reference sequence). The CDR3, as DNA: TGTGCCAGCAGCTCCCTCCCTAGCGGTCCCTACAATGAGCAGTTCTTC. Its protein is CASSSLPSGPYNEQFF.

The chain has TRBV9 and TRBJ1-1, with D unresolved. Germline-derived CDR1 and CDR2 are SGDLS and YYNGEE. Trimming cost V 0 bases and J 0 bases, with 6 bases left between them. There are 14 residues in the CDR3. The CDR3, as DNA: TGTGCCAGCAGCGTAGCTCCGATGAACACTGAAGCTTTCTTT. Its protein is CASSVAPMNTEAFF.

The rearrangement uses TRBV4-1 and TRBJ2-1; maybe TRBD1 (5 bases). The CDR3 is made up of 16 amino acids. Trimming left V 0 bases short and J 4 bases short, with 13 bases between. The germline gives CDR1 MGHRA, CDR2 YSYEKL. Here the CDR3 reads CASSQDGQGLYNEQFF. Here the CDR3 DNA reads TGCGCCAGCAGCCAAGATGGGCAGGGCCTTTACAATGAGCAGTTCTTC.

This chain joins TRBV5-6 and TRBJ2-1, with 7 bases fitting TRBD1. Germline assignment: CDR1 SGHDT and CDR2 YYEEEE. Trimming at V came to 4 bases and at J to 5 bases, leaving 6 bases not matched to a gene. The length of the CDR3 is 14 residues. This CDR3 is CASSLDRLNNEQFF. CDR3 nucleotides: TGTGCCAGCAGCCTGGACAGGCTGAACAATGAGCAGTTCTTC.

This sequence joins TRBV21-1 and TRBJ1-2. TRBV21-1 is a pseudogene segment. The CDR3 has 11 amino acids. The CDR3 DNA is TGTGCCAGCAGCGTAGGTAGAGGCTACACCTTC. Its protein is CASSVGRGYTF.

The J gene is TRBJ2-1, the V gene TRBV27, with D possibly matching TRBD2 (7 bases). The CDR3 contains 17 residues. V lost 4 bases and J lost 7, with 23 bases in between. CDR1 is MNHEY and CDR2 is SMNVEV in the germline V gene (reference sequence). The CDR3 sequence: CASSSPVRGGPGNEQFF. CDR3 in DNA: TGTGCCAGCAGTTCACCCGTGAGGGGGGGGCCGGGTAATGAGCAGTTCTTC.

DNA of the CDR3: TGTGCCAGCAGCTTGGGTGTCGGGAGCTCCTACAATGAGCAGTTCTTC. Protein: CASSLGVGSSYNEQFF. This sequence joins TRBV5-4 and TRBJ2-1; D is possibly TRBD2 (6 bases). Trimming removed 0 bases at V and 0 bases at J, with 10 bases between. The germline gives CDR1 SGHNT, CDR2 YYREEE (reference sequence). The CDR3 contains 16 residues.

This rearrangement joins TRBV7-9 to TRBJ2-2; no reliable D call. Trimming took 4 bases from V and 4 from J, leaving 7 bases between them. The CDR3 contains 13 residues. CDR1 SEHNR and CDR2 FQNEAQ come from the germline V gene (reference sequence). The CDR3 here is CASSSWGTGELFF. The CDR3 nucleotides are TGTGCCAGCAGCTCCTGGGGCACCGGGGAGCTGTTTTTT. Based on the CDR3 plus reference TRBV7-9 and TRBJ2-2, the full variable domain is DTGVSQNPRHKITKRGQNVTFRCDPISEHNRLYWYRQTLGQGPEFLTYFQNEAQLEKSRLLSDRFSAERPKGSFSTLEIQRTEQGDSAMYLCASSSWGTGELFFGEGSRLTVL.

On this clone itself: The same CDR3 also results from other DNA sequences found in this sample. The chain combines TRBV9 with TRBJ2-3; D is perhaps TRBD2 (5 bases). The CDR3 contains 14 residues. Germline V gives CDR1 SGDLS, CDR2 YYNGEE. Deletions cut 2 bases from V and 0 bases from J, with 7 bases between. This CDR3 reads CASSVSGSTDTQYF. The CDR3 DNA sequence: TGTGCCAGCAGCGTGTCGGGAAGCACAGATACGCAGTATTTT.

This sequence joins TRBV6-5 and TRBJ2-7; D unresolved. V lost 0 bases and J lost 3, with 9 bases in between. The V gene's germline CDR1 is MNHEY and CDR2 SVGAGI. This CDR3 contains 14 residues. The DNA of the CDR3 is TGTGCCAGCAGTTACTCGCAAGGGAACTACGAGCAGTACTTC. Encoded protein: CASSYSQGNYEQYF.

The chain is built from TRBV27 and TRBJ2-2; D is unresolved. In germline, CDR1 is MNHEY, CDR2 SMNVEV (reference sequence). The CDR3 is 15 amino acids. Trimming shortened V by 3 bases and J by 1 base, and 9 bases separated the two germline ends. In DNA, the CDR3 is TGTGCCAGCAGTTTCCTTGACGGGAACACCGGGGAGCTGTTTTTT. This encodes CASSFLDGNTGELFF.

Turning to this clone: Other DNA variants within this sample encode the same CDR3. The V call is TRBV27, the J call TRBJ2-7; D is possibly TRBD1 (6 bases). The CDR3 contains 13 residues. The V and J ends lost 3 bases and 2 bases respectively, with 8 bases between them. Looked up from germline, CDR1 is MNHEY and CDR2 is SMNVEV (reference sequence). Here the CDR3 reads CASSFGTTYEQYF. The CDR3 DNA follows: TGTGCCAGCAGTTTCGGGACAACCTACGAGCAGTACTTC.

CDR3 bases: TGTGCCAGCAGCCCACTAGGATTCCAAGAGACCCAGTACTTC. It codes for CASSPLGFQETQYF. The chain employs TRBV7-2 and TRBJ2-5; D might be TRBD2 (5 bases). The CDR3 consists of 14 residues. Trimming took off 5 bases at V and 1 base at J, with 11 bases between the two ends. Germline values: CDR1 SGHTA, CDR2 FQGNSA.